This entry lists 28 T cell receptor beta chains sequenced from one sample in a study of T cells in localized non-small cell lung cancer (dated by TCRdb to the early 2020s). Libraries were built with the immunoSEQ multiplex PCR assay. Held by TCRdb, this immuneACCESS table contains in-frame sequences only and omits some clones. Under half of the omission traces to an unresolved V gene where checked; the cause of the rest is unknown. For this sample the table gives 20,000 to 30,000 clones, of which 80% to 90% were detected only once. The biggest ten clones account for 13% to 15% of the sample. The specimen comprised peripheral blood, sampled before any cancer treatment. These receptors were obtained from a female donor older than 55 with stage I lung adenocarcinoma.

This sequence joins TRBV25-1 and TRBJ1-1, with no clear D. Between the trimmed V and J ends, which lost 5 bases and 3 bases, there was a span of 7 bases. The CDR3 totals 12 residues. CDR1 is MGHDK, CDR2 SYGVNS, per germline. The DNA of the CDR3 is TGTGCCAGCAGTCCAAGGGACACTGAAGCTTTCTTT. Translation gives CASSPRDTEAFF.

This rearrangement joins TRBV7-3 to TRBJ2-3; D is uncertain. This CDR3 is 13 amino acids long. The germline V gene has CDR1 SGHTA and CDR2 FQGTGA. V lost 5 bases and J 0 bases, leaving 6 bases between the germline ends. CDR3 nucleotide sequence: TGTGCCAGCAGCCGATTTAGCACAGATACGCAGTATTTT. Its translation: CASSRFSTDTQYF.

The CDR3 loop reads CASSQELAGPYNEQFF. The CDR3 DNA reads TGCGCCAGCAGCCAAGAACTAGCGGGCCCCTACAATGAGCAGTTCTTC. This sequence joins TRBV4-1 and TRBJ2-1; 9 bases are shared with TRBD2. The CDR3 spans 16 residues. Germline assignment: CDR1 MGHRA and CDR2 YSYEKL. J was trimmed by 2 bases and V by 0 bases; bases with no gene match: 2.

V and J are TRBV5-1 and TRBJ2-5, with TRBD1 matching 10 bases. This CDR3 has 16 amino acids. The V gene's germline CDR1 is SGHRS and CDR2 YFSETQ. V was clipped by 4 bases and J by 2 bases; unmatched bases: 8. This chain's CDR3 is CASSPEGQGRQETQYF. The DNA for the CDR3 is TGCGCCAGCAGCCCGGAGGGACAGGGGCGGCAAGAGACCCAGTACTTC.

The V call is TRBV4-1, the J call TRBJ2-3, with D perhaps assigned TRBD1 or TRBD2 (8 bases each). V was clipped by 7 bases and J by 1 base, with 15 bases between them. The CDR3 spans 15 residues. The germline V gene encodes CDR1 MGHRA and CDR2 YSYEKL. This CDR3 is CASTRGGQGTDTQYF. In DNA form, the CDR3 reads TGCGCCAGCACCCGGGGGGGACAGGGCACAGATACGCAGTATTTT.

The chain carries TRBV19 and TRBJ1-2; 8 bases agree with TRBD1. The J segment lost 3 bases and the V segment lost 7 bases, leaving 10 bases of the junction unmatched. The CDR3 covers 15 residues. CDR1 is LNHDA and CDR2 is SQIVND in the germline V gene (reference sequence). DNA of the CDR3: TGTGCCAGTAAAACCGAGACAGGGGCCCACTATGGCTACACCTTC. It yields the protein CASKTETGAHYGYTF.

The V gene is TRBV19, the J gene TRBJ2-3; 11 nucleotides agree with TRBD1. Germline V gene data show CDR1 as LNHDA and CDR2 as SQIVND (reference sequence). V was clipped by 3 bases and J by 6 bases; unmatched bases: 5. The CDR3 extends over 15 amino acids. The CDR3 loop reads CASSIGQGAVDTQYF. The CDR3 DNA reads TGTGCCAGTAGTATCGGACAGGGGGCCGTCGATACGCAGTATTTT.

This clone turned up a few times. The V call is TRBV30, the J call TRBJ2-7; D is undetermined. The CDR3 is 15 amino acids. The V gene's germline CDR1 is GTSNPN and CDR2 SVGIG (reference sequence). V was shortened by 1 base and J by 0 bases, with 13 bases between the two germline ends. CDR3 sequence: CAWSAGRPSSYEQYF. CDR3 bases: TGTGCCTGGAGTGCCGGGCGACCCAGCTCCTACGAGCAGTACTTC.

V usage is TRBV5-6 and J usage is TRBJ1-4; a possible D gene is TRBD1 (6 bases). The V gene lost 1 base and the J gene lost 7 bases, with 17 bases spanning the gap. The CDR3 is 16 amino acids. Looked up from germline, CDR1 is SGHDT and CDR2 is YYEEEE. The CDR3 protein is CASSLYAWGRGEKLFF. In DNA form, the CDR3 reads TGTGCCAGCAGCTTGTATGCCTGGGGGCGGGGTGAAAAACTGTTTTTT.

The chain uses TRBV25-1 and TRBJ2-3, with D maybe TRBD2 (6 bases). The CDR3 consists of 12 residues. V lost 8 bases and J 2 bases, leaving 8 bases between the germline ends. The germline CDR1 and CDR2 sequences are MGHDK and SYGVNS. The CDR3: CASQDYTDTQYF. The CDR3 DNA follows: TGTGCCAGCCAGGACTACACAGATACGCAGTATTTT. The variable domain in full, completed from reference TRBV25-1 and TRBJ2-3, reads EADIYQTPRYLVIGTGKKITLECSQTMGHDKMYWYQQDPGMELHLIHYSYGVNSTEKGDLSSESTVSRIRTEHFPLTLESARPSHTSQYLCASQDYTDTQYFGPGTRLTVL.

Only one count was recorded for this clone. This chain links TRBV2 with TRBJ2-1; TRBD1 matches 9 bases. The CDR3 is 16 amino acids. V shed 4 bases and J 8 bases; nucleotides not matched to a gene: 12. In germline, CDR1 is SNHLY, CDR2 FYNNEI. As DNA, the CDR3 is TGTGCCAGCAGTGGGGAGAGGGACAGGGTTATGGATGAGCAGTTCTTC. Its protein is CASSGERDRVMDEQFF. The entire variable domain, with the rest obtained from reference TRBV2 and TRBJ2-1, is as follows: EPEVTQTPSHQVTQMGQEVILRCVPISNHLYFYWYRQILGQKVEFLVSFYNNEISEKSEIFDDQFSVERPDGSNFTLKIRSTKLEDSAMYFCASSGERDRVMDEQFFGPGTRLTVL.

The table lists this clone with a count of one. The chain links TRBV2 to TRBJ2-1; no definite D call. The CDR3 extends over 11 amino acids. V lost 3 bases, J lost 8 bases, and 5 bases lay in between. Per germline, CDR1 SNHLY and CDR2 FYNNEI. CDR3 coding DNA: TGTGCCAGCAGTGAGGCGGATGAGCAGTTCTTC. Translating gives CASSEADEQFF. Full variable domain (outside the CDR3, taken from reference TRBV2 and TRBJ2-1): EPEVTQTPSHQVTQMGQEVILRCVPISNHLYFYWYRQILGQKVEFLVSFYNNEISEKSEIFDDQFSVERPDGSNFTLKIRSTKLEDSAMYFCASSEADEQFFGPGTRLTVL.

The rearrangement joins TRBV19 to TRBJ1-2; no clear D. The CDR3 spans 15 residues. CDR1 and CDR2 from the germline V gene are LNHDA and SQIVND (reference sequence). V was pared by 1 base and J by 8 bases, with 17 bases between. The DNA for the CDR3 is TGTGCCAGTAGTATAGGAATGTTGAGATTGAAGGGCTACACCTTC. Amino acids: CASSIGMLRLKGYTF.

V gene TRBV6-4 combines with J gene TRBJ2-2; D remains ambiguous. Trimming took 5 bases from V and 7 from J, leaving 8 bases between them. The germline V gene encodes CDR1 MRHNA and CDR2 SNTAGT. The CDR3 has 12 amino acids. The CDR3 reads CASSLTGGELFF. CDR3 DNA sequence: TGTGCCAGCAGTTTAACCGGCGGGGAGCTGTTTTTT.

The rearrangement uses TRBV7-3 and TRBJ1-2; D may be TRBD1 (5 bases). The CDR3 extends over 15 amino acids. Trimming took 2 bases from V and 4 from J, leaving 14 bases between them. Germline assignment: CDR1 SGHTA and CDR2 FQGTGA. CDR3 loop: CASSLSRGATYGYTF. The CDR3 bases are TGTGCCAGCAGCTTATCACGGGGCGCGACCTATGGCTACACCTTC.

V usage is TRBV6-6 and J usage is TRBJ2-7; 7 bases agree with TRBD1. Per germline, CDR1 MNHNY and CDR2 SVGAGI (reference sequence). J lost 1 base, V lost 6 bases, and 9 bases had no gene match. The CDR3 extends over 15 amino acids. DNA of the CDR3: TGTGCCAGCAGCCCGCGACAGGGTTTGTCCTACGAGCAGTACTTC. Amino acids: CASSPRQGLSYEQYF.

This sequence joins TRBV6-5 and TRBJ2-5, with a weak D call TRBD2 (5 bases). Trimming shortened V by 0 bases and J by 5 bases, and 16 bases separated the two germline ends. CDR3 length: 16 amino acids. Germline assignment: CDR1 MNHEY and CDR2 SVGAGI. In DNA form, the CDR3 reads TGTGCCAGCAGTTACTCGAGGAGGACGGGGAGTGAGACCCAGTACTTC. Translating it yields CASSYSRRTGSETQYF.

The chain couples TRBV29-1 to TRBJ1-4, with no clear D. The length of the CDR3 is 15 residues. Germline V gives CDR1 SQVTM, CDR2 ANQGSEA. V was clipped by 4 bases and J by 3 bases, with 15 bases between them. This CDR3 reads CSVGVGSSANEKLFF. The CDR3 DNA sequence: TGCAGCGTTGGGGTCGGCAGTTCGGCTAATGAAAAACTGTTTTTT.

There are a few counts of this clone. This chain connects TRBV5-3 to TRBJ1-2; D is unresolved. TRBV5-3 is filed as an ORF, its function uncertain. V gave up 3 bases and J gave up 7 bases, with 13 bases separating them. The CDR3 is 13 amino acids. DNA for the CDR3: TGTGCCAGAAGCTCGTGGAAAATCGGTGGCTACACCTTC. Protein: CARSSWKIGGYTF.

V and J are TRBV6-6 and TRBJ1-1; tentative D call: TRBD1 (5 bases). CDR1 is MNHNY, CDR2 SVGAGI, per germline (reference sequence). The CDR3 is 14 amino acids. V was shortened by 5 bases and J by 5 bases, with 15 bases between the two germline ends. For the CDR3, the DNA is TGTGCCAGCAGTGCCAGGGAGGGAGTAACTGAAGCTTTCTTT. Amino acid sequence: CASSAREGVTEAFF.

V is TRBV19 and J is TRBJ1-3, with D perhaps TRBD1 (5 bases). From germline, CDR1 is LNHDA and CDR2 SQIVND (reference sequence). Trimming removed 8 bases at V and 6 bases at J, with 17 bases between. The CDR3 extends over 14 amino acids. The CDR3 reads CASWDQGSENTIYF. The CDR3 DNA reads TGTGCCAGTTGGGACCAGGGTAGCGAAAACACCATATATTTT.

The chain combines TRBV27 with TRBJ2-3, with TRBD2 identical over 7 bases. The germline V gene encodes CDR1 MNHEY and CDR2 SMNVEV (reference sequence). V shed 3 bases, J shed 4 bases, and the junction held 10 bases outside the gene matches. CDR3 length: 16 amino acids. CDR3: CASSFLVGGGADTQYF. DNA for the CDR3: TGTGCCAGCAGTTTTTTGGTGGGGGGAGGGGCAGATACGCAGTATTTT.

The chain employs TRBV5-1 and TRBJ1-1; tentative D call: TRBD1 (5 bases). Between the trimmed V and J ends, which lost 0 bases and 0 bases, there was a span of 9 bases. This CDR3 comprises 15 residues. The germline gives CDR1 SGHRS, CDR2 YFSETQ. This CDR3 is CASSLGQLMNTEAFF. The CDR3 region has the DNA TGCGCCAGCAGCTTGGGACAGCTAATGAACACTGAAGCTTTCTTT.

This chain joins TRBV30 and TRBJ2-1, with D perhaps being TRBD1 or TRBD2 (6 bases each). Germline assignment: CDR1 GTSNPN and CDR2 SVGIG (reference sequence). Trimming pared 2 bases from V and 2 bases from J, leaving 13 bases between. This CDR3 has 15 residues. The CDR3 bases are TGTGCCTGGAGTACCTGGGGGGCCACCTACAATGAGCAGTTCTTC. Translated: CAWSTWGATYNEQFF.

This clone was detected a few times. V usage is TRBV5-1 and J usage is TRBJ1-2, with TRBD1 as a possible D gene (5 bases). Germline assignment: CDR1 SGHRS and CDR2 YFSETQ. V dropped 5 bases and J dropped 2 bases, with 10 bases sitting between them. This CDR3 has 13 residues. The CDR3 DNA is TGCGCCAGCAGGATTGAGGGGAACTATGGCTACACCTTC. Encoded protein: CASRIEGNYGYTF.

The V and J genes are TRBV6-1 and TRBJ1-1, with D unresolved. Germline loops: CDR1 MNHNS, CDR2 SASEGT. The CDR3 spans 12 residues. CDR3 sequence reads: CAAEARNTEAFF. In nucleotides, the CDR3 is TGTGCAGCTGAAGCGAGGAACACTGAAGCTTTCTTT.

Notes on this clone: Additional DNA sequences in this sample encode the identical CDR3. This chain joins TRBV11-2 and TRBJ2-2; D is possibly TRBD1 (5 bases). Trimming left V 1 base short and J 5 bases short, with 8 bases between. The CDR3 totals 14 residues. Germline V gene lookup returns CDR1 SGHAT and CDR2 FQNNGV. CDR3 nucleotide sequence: TGTGCCAGCAGCTTAGCTGGGGCAACCGGGGAGCTGTTTTTT. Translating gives CASSLAGATGELFF.

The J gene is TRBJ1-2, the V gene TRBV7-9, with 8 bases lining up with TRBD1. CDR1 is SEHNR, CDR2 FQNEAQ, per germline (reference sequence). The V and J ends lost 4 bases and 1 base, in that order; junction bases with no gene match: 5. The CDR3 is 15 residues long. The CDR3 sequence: CASSSSGQVNYGYTF. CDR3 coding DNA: TGTGCCAGCAGCTCCTCGGGACAGGTTAACTATGGCTACACCTTC.